This T cell receptor beta chain was recovered during a study of blood T cell repertoires in COVID-19. Clones were read by immunoSEQ multiplex PCR, and TCRdb kept only the in-frame ones, dropping some. The sample includes roughly 300,000 clones, 86% of them seen just once. The CDR3 has 17 amino acids. From germline, CDR1 is SSHAT and CDR2 FNYEAQ (reference sequence). Comments on this clone: One end of the junction is discordant with germline, which a read error may explain.

The chain carries TRBV7-7 and TRBJ2-1; possible D gene TRBD2, 6 bases. This TCR came from a man younger than 45 who had recovered from COVID-19. Sequences were obtained from PBMCs or T cells enriched from blood (not recorded which). The CDR3 nucleotides are TGTGCTAGCAGCGTTAGCGGTGGGGGGAGCTCCTACAATGAGCAGTTCTTC. Encoded protein: CASSVSGGGSSYNEQFF.